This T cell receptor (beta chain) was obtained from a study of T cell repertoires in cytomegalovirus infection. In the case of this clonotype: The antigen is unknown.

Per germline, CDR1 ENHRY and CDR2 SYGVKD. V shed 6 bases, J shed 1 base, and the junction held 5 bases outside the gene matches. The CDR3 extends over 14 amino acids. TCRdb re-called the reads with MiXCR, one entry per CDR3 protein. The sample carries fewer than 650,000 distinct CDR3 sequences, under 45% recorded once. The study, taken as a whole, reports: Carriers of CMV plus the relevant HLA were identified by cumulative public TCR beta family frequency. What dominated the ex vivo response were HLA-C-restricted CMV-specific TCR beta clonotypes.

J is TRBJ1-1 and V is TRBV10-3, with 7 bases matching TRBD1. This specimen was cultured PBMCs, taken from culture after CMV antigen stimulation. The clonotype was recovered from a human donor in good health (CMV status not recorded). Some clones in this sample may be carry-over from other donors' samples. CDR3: CAISLQGWNTEAFF. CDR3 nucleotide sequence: TGTGCCATCAGCCTACAGGGGTGGAACACTGAAGCTTTCTTT.